These 30 T cell receptor beta chains were all obtained from the same sample, sequenced in a study of immune heterogeneity within non-small cell lung tumors. TCR beta CDR3 was amplified by multiplex PCR, first round around 10 cycles, 32 V and 13 J primers. TCRdb re-called the multiplex PCR reads through MiXCR, storing one row per CDR3 protein. The data hold under 20,000 distinct CDR3 sequences, with approximately 30% observed a single time. For each sample, template was about 550 ng of bulk tumor genomic DNA. Widely spaced biopsies, several per primary tumor, were obtained at surgery. Curative surgery was undertaken by patients, who had untreated, newly diagnosed non-small cell lung cancer. Source material: lung tumor tissue. The receptors derive from a man between 35 and 55 years old with non-small cell lung cancer.

In its sample, this clonotype was seen many times. The rearrangement joins TRBV20-1 to TRBJ2-1, with 7 bases lining up with TRBD2. V lost 5 bases, J lost 4 bases, and 8 bases stayed unmatched. Germline V gene sequence: CDR1 DFQATT, CDR2 SNEGSKA (reference sequence). The CDR3 spans 14 residues. The CDR3 loop is CSARPGLRYNEQFF. The CDR3 nucleotides are TGCAGTGCTCGACCGGGACTACGATACAATGAGCAGTTCTTC.

In its sample, this clonotype was seen a few times. The chain is built from TRBV5-1 and TRBJ2-2, with D unclear. CDR3 size: 12 residues. Germline V lookup: CDR1 SGHRS, CDR2 YFSETQ. With 2 bases removed from V and 4 bases from J, the gap between germline ends came to 3 bases. CDR3 amino acids: CASSFGTGELFF. The CDR3 DNA reads as TGCGCCAGCAGCTTCGGCACCGGGGAGCTGTTTTTT. The full variable domain, its missing parts supplied by reference TRBV5-1 and TRBJ2-2, is KAGVTQTPRYLIKTRGQQVTLSCSPISGHRSVSWYQQTPGQGLQFLFEYFSETQRNKGNFPGRFSGRQFSNSRSEMNVSTLELGDSALYLCASSFGTGELFFGEGSRLTVL.

The chain employs TRBV6-1 and TRBJ2-5; D is tentatively TRBD1 or TRBD2 (5 bases each). The CDR3 contains 14 residues. Trimming shortened V by 5 bases and J by 4 bases, and 14 bases separated the two germline ends. Germline lookup yields CDR1 MNHNS and CDR2 SASEGT. The CDR3 DNA reads as TGTGCCAGCAGTCCCGGGGCTCTTCGAGAGACCCAGTACTTC. Residues: CASSPGALRETQYF.

As to this clonotype: This sequence may be a read error, since a much larger clone differs from it by one base. The V call is TRBV24-1, the J call TRBJ1-1; weak D call: TRBD1 (6 bases). V dropped 9 bases and J dropped 6 bases, with 19 bases sitting between them. The CDR3 has 14 residues. Looked up from germline, CDR1 is KGHDR and CDR2 is SFDVKD. The CDR3 spells CATPGTCFSAEAFF. In DNA, the CDR3 is TGTGCCACCCCCGGGACATGTTTTTCTGCTGAAGCTTTCTTT.

The V and J genes are TRBV19 and TRBJ1-2; D gene uncertain. With 5 bases removed from V and 8 bases from J, the gap between germline ends came to 21 bases. Per the germline V gene, CDR1 is LNHDA and CDR2 is SQIVND (reference sequence). The CDR3 spans 15 residues. The CDR3 DNA reads as TGTGCCAGTAGTGAATCCGGGCCCGAGATTTGGGGCTACACCTTC. Translation gives CASSESGPEIWGYTF.

There are many counts of this clonotype. The V call is TRBV9, the J call TRBJ2-7; 14 nucleotides align to TRBD2. Germline CDR1 and CDR2: SGDLS and YYNGEE. The CDR3 is 16 amino acids. Trimming cost V 3 bases and J 3 bases; bases outside gene matches: 5. The CDR3 protein is CASSAGTSGSIYEQYF. The CDR3 region has the DNA TGTGCCAGCAGCGCCGGGACTAGCGGGAGTATCTACGAGCAGTACTTC.

Many counts were recorded for this clonotype. The genes are TRBV12-5 and TRBJ2-2; D possibly corresponds to TRBD2 (5 bases). Germline V CDR1 and CDR2: LGHNT, FRNRAP. V lost 7 bases and J 7 bases, leaving 10 bases between the germline ends. The CDR3 length is 12 residues. Here the CDR3 DNA reads TGTGCTAGTGCCGCCGGAGGCGGGGAGCTGTTTTTT. Protein product: CASAAGGGELFF. The whole variable domain, remainder taken from reference TRBV12-5 and TRBJ2-2, is DARVTQTPRHKVTEMGQEVTMRCQPILGHNTVFWYRQTMMQGLELLAYFRNRAPLDDSGMPKDRFSAEMPDATLATLKIQPSEPRDSAVYFCASAAGGGELFFGEGSRLTVL.

The chain has TRBV7-3 and TRBJ1-1; 9 bases match TRBD1. V lost 5 bases to trimming and J lost 1 base; unmatched junction nucleotides: 8. Germline V gene lookup returns CDR1 SGHTA and CDR2 FQGTGA. The CDR3 length is 16 residues. The CDR3 is CASSPGTGRRNTEAFF. CDR3 nucleotides: TGTGCCAGCAGCCCGGGGACAGGGAGGAGGAACACTGAAGCTTTCTTT.

To note about this clonotype: This may be a read error, as it is one base from a much larger clone. The V and J genes are TRBV19 and TRBJ1-5; 7 bases match TRBD1. Germline V gene lookup returns CDR1 LNHDA and CDR2 SQIVND (reference sequence). The CDR3 spans 16 residues. The CDR3: CASSIIGGRGNQPQQF. In DNA form, the CDR3 reads TGTGCCAGTAGTATAATAGGGGGCAGAGGCAATCAGCCCCAGCAGTTT. The full variable domain, rest sourced from reference TRBV19 and TRBJ1-5, is DGGITQSPKYLFRKEGQNVTLSCEQNLNHDAMYWYRQDPGQGLRLIYYSQIVNDFQKGDIAEGYSVSREKKESFPLTVTSAQKNPTAFYLCASSIIGGRGNQPQQFGDGTRLSIL.

This clonotype occurred a few times. This chain links TRBV24-1 with TRBJ2-5; unclear D gene. This CDR3 comprises 13 residues. Germline V gene data show CDR1 as KGHDR and CDR2 as SFDVKD. Trimming cost V 3 bases and J 4 bases, with 8 bases left between them. The CDR3 sequence: CATSDGPSETQYF. CDR3 DNA: TGTGCCACCAGTGATGGGCCTTCAGAGACCCAGTACTTC.

At least ten counts were recorded for this clonotype. This chain joins TRBV18 and TRBJ2-3, with 9 bases aligning to TRBD2. The CDR3 consists of 16 residues. Trimming removed 5 bases from V and 1 base from J; junction bases left unmatched: 7. Germline V gene lookup returns CDR1 KGHSH and CDR2 LQKENI. CDR3 loop: CASSSYSGSGTDTQYF. DNA of the CDR3: TGTGCCAGCTCAAGTTATAGCGGGAGTGGCACAGATACGCAGTATTTT.

Turning to this clonotype: A single base separates this from a much larger clone, so it may be a read error. This chain links TRBV4-2 with TRBJ2-7, with 14 nucleotides matching TRBD2. The CDR3 sequence is 16 residues long. CDR1 and CDR2 from the germline V gene are LGHNA and YNFKEQ. CDR3: CASSAGTSGGNYEHYF. CDR3 coding DNA: TGTGCCAGCAGCGCCGGGACTAGCGGGGGTAACTACGAGCACTACTTC.

This clonotype is classed as medium-sized. The rearrangement joins TRBV6-1 to TRBJ1-6, with D hard to call. The germline V gene encodes CDR1 MNHNS and CDR2 SASEGT. The ends were cut back, 8 bases at V and 3 bases at J, with 8 bases in the middle. CDR3 length equals 13 residues. The chain's CDR3 is CASGGDYNSPLHF. The CDR3 nucleotides are TGTGCCAGCGGCGGGGACTATAATTCACCCCTCCACTTT.

This clonotype is termed medium-sized. The chain recombines TRBV10-2 with TRBJ1-5; D may be TRBD1 (5 bases). CDR3 length: 16 amino acids. V was shortened by 0 bases and J by 0 bases, with 9 bases between the two germline ends. The germline gives CDR1 WSHSY, CDR2 SAAADI. Here the CDR3 reads CASSESPGNSNQPQHF. The CDR3 DNA reads as TGCGCCAGCAGTGAGTCGCCAGGGAATAGCAATCAGCCCCAGCATTTT.

This clonotype is medium-sized by share. This chain connects TRBV18 to TRBJ2-7, with TRBD1 matching 7 bases. This CDR3 comprises 15 residues. CDR1 is KGHSH and CDR2 is LQKENI in the germline V gene. The V segment lost 3 bases and the J segment 1 base; nucleotides outside the gene matches: 6. The CDR3 loop is CASSPGGQASYEQYF. The CDR3 DNA is TGTGCCAGCTCACCCGGCGGACAGGCGTCCTACGAGCAGTACTTC.

The chain uses TRBV18 and TRBJ1-2; no clear D. V lost 0 bases to trimming and J lost 6 bases, with 8 bases between them. Germline CDR1 reads KGHSH; CDR2 reads LQKENI. This CDR3 comprises 13 residues. The CDR3 here is CASSPPGWDGYTF. In DNA form, the CDR3 reads TGTGCCAGCTCACCACCAGGATGGGATGGCTACACCTTC. Based on the CDR3 plus reference TRBV18 and TRBJ1-2, the full variable domain is NAGVMQNPRHLVRRRGQEARLRCSPMKGHSHVYWYRQLPEEGLKFMVYLQKENIIDESGMPKERFSAEFPKEGPSILRIQQVVRGDSAAYFCASSPPGWDGYTFGSGTRLTVV.

This clonotype was counted only a few times. The V and J genes are TRBV30 and TRBJ2-5; D gene ambiguous. The germline V gene has CDR1 GTSNPN and CDR2 SVGIG (reference sequence). V was trimmed by 1 base and J by 5 bases, leaving 8 bases between them. This CDR3 is built from 12 residues. CDR3 sequence reads: CAWSDKRETQYF. As DNA, the CDR3 is TGTGCCTGGAGTGACAAGAGGGAGACCCAGTACTTC.

As concerns this clonotype: The junction departs from the called germline gene at one end, perhaps through a read error. The chain uses TRBV12-3 or TRBV12-4 and TRBJ1-1; 7 nucleotides match TRBD1. The CDR3 is 13 amino acids. The CDR3 spells CARSQGGLTEAFF. The CDR3 DNA reads as TGTGCCCGCAGTCAGGGGGGACTTACTGAAGCTTTCTTT.

The chain has TRBV5-1 and TRBJ2-5, with D tentatively TRBD2 (6 bases). The CDR3 contains 15 residues. The ends were cut back, 3 bases at V and 1 base at J, with 13 bases in the middle. The germline V gene encodes CDR1 SGHRS and CDR2 YFSETQ. Here the CDR3 reads CASSYRAGTQETQYF. For the CDR3, the DNA is TGCGCCAGCAGCTACCGAGCGGGTACCCAAGAGACCCAGTACTTC.

This clonotype was seen only a few times. The gene calls are TRBV5-4 and TRBJ1-4, with D hard to call. This CDR3 has 16 residues. Germline V gene lookup returns CDR1 SGHNT and CDR2 YYREEE (reference sequence). Trimming took off 4 bases at V and 3 bases at J, with 16 bases between the two ends. The CDR3 bases are TGTGCCAGCAGCCTTCGTTCCAGTGGGGCTAATGAAAAACTGTTTTTT. Encoded protein: CASSLRSSGANEKLFF.

This clonotype came up many times. The chain couples TRBV12-3 or TRBV12-4 to TRBJ2-1; 7 positions agree with TRBD2. The V gene end was trimmed by 6 bases and the J gene end by 14 bases; junction bases not matched to a gene: 7. The CDR3 has 11 residues. CDR3 region: CASSAGVDKFF. In nucleotides, the CDR3 is TGTGCCAGCAGCGCGGGGGTTGATAAGTTCTTC.

Turning to this clonotype: A much larger clone sits a single nucleotide away, making a read error possible. V and J are TRBV7-9 and TRBJ2-7; 10 positions agree with TRBD1. There are 15 residues in the CDR3. Germline assignment: CDR1 SEHNR and CDR2 FQNEAQ (reference sequence). CDR3 amino acids: CASSPGTGVTYDQYF. CDR3 DNA: TGTGCCAGCAGCCCGGGGACAGGGGTAACCTACGATCAGTACTTC.

In this sample, this clonotype turned up many times. This chain joins TRBV7-9 and TRBJ1-3; the D is unclear. CDR3 length: 13 residues. Trimming pared 7 bases from V and 6 bases from J, leaving 13 bases between. Germline V gene sequence: CDR1 SEHNR, CDR2 FQNEAQ (reference sequence). Written as DNA, the CDR3 is TGTGCCAGCAAAGAAGGCTACGCAAACACCATATATTTT. It specifies CASKEGYANTIYF.

Ten or more counts support this clonotype. The rearrangement links TRBV14 to TRBJ1-4; TRBD1 aligns across 7 bases. V gave up 4 bases and J gave up 8 bases; unmatched junction bases: 4. The CDR3 sequence is 13 residues long. The germline V gene has CDR1 SGHDN and CDR2 FVKESK. Here the CDR3 DNA reads TGTGCCAGCAGCCGTCGGACAGGCGAAAAACTGTTTTTT. Translating it yields CASSRRTGEKLFF. The full variable domain, rest sourced from reference TRBV14 and TRBJ1-4, is EAGVTQFPSHSVIEKGQTVTLRCDPISGHDNLYWYRRVMGKEIKFLLHFVKESKQDESGMPNNRFLAERTGGTYSTLKVQPAELEDSGVYFCASSRRTGEKLFFGSGTQLSVL.

Worth noting for this clonotype: A much larger clone is a single base away; this may be a read error. The rearrangement links TRBV6-2 or TRBV6-3 to TRBJ1-5, with 8 nucleotides matching TRBD1. The germline V gene has CDR1 MNHEY and CDR2 SVGEGT. CDR3 length equals 14 residues. CDR3 sequence (DNA): TGTGCCGGCAGAATTGGGACAGGTAATCAGCGCCAGCATTTT. It encodes CAGRIGTGNQRQHF.

This clonotype was observed at least ten times. The chain joins TRBV11-3 to TRBJ2-7, with TRBD1 matching 9 bases. Trimming took 1 base from V and 5 from J; bases not matched to a gene: 6. Germline V gives CDR1 SGHNT, CDR2 YENEEA. The CDR3 totals 15 residues. CDR3 region: CASSLGLDRGHEQYF. For the CDR3, the DNA is TGTGCCAGCAGCTTAGGCTTGGACAGGGGTCACGAGCAGTACTTC.

Regarding this clonotype: Just one base apart from a much larger clone, this may be a read error. V is TRBV20-1 and J is TRBJ2-7, with 13 bases matching TRBD2. The CDR3 length is 16 residues. Germline CDR1 reads DFQATT; CDR2 reads SNEGSKA (reference sequence). V dropped 0 bases and J dropped 6; count of bases not matched to a gene: 8. CDR3 DNA: TGCAGTGCTAGAGAACCAACTAGCGGGAGGGCTTTCGAGCAGTACTTC. Residues: CSAREPTSGRAFEQYF.

The chain combines TRBV6-1 with TRBJ2-5, with 8 positions matching TRBD2. With V trimmed by 6 bases and J by 4 bases, 4 bases remained unmatched. This CDR3 has 13 residues. CDR1 MNHNS and CDR2 SASEGT come from the germline V gene. Here the CDR3 reads CASRTSGRETQYF. The DNA for the CDR3 is TGTGCCAGCAGGACAAGCGGGAGAGAGACCCAGTACTTC.

This clonotype was seen repeatedly, ten times or more. V gene TRBV11-1 combines with J gene TRBJ2-3, with TRBD2 identical over 9 bases. The germline V gene encodes CDR1 SGHAT and CDR2 FQDESV (reference sequence). The CDR3 loop spans 18 amino acids. The ends lost 1 base at V and 0 bases at J; junction bases unmatched: 8. CDR3 amino acids: CASSLDPGLASSTDTQYF. CDR3 nucleotides: TGTGCCAGCAGCTTAGACCCGGGACTAGCCTCTAGCACAGATACGCAGTATTTT.

The J gene is TRBJ1-4, the V gene TRBV12-3 or TRBV12-4; D uncertain. CDR3 length equals 13 residues. Between the trimmed V and J ends, which lost 5 bases and 8 bases, there was a span of 12 bases. The CDR3 coding sequence is TGTGCCAGCAGTCTAACCATAGGCGAAAAACTGTTTTTT. This sequence encodes CASSLTIGEKLFF.